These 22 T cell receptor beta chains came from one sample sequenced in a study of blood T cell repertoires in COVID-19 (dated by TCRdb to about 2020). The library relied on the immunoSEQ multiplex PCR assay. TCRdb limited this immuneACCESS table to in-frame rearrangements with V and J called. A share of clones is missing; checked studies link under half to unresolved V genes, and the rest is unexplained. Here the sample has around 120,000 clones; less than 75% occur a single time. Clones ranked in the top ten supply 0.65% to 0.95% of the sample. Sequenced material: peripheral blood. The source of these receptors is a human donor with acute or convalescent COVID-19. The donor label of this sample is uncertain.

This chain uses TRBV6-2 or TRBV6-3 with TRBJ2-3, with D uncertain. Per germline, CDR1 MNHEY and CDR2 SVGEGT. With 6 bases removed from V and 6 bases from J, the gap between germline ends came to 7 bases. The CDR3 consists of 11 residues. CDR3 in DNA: TGTGCCAGCAGCTCCGCGGATACGCAGTATTTT. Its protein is CASSSADTQYF.

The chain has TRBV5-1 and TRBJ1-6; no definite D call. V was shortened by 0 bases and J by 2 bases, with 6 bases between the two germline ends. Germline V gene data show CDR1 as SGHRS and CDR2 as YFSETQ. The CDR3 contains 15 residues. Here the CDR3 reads CASSLGAAYNSPLHF. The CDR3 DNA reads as TGCGCCAGCAGCTTGGGGGCAGCCTATAATTCACCCCTCCACTTT.

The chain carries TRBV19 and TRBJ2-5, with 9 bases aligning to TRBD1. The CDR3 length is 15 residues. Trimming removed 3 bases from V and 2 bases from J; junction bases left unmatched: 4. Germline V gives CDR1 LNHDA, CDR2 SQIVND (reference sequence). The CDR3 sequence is CASSIWGQGQETQYF. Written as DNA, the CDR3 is TGTGCCAGTAGTATTTGGGGACAGGGACAAGAGACCCAGTACTTC.

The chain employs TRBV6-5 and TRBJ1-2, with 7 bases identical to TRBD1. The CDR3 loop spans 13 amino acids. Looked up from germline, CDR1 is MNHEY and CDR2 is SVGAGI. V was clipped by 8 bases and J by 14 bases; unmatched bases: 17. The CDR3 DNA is TGTGCCAGCCTCCTCGGGACAGCAACCCCATGGACCTTC. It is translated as CASLLGTATPWTF.

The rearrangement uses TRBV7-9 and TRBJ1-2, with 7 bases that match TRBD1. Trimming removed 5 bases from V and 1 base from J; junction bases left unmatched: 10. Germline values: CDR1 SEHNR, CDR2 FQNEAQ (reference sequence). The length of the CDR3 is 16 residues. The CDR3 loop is CASSVTGTDYNYGYTF. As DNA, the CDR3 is TGTGCCAGCAGCGTGACCGGGACAGACTATAACTATGGCTACACCTTC.

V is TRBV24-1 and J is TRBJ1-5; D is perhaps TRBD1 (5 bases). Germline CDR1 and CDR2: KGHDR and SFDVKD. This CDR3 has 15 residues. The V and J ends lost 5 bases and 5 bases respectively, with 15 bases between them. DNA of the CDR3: TGTGCCACCAGTGGAGGAGAGTGGGGGGATCAGCCCCAGCATTTT. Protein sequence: CATSGGEWGDQPQHF.

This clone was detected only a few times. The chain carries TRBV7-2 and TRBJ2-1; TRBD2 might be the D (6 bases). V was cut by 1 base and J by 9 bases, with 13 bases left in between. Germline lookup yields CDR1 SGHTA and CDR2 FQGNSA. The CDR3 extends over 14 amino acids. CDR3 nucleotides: TGTGCCAGCAGCTTAGATGGGGACTCGCGTGAGCAGTTCTTC. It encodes CASSLDGDSREQFF.

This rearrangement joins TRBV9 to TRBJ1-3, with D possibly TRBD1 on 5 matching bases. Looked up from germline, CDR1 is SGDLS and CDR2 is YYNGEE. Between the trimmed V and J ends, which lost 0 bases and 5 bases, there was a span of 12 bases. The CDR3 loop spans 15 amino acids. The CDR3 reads CASSVGKTGRNTIYF. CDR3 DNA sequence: TGTGCCAGCAGCGTAGGGAAAACAGGCAGAAACACCATATATTTT.

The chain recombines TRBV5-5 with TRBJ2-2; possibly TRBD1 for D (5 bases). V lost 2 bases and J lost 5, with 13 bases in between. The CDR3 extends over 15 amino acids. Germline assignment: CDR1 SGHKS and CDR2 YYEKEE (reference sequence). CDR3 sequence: CASSFRRAETGELFF. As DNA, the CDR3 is TGTGCCAGCAGCTTCCGCAGGGCCGAGACCGGGGAGCTGTTTTTT.

The CDR3 nucleotides read TGTGCCAGCAGTTATACCGGACAGGCTTCTGAAAAACTGTTTTTT. It encodes CASSYTGQASEKLFF. V usage is TRBV6-5 and J usage is TRBJ1-4; 7 nucleotides line up with TRBD1. The CDR3 extends over 15 amino acids. V shed 3 bases and J 7 bases; nucleotides not matched to a gene: 8. CDR1 and CDR2 (germline): MNHEY, SVGAGI.

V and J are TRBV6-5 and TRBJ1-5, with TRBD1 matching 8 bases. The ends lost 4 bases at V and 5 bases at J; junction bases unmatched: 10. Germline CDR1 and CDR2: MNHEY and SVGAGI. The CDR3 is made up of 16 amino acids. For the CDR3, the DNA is TGTGCCAGCAGTTCCCCTCTTGGACAGGGAGATCAGCCCCAGCATTTT. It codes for CASSSPLGQGDQPQHF.

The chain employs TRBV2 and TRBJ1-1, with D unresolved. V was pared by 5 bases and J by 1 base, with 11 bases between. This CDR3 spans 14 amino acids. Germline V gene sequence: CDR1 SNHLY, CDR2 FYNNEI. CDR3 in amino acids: CASSIERANTEAFF. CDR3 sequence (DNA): TGTGCCAGCAGTATCGAGCGTGCGAACACTGAAGCTTTCTTT.

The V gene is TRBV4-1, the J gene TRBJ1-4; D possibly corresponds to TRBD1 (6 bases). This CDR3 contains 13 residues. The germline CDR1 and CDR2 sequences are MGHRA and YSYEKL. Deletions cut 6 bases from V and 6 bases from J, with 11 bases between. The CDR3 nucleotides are TGCGCCAGCAGGGGGGCCCTACATGAAAAACTGTTTTTT. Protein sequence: CASRGALHEKLFF.

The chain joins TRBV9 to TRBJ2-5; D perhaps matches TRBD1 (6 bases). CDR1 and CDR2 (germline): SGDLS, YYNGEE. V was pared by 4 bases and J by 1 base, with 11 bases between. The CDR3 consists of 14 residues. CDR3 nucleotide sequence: TGTGCCAGCAGCCCCGGACAGCCCCAAGAGACCCAGTACTTC. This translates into CASSPGQPQETQYF.

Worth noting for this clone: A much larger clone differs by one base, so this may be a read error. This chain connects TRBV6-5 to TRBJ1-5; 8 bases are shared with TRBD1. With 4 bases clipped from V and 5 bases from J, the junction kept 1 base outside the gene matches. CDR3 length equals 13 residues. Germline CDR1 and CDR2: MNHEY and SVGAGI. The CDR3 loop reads CASSLQGDQPQHF. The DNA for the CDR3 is TGTGCCAGCAGTTTACAGGGGGATCAGCCCCAGCATTTT.

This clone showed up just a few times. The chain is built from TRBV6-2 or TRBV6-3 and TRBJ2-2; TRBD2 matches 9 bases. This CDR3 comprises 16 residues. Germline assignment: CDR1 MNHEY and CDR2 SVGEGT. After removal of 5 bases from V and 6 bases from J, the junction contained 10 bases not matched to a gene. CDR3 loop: CASSKGLAVRSGELFF. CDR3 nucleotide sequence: TGTGCCAGCAGTAAGGGACTAGCAGTTCGTTCCGGGGAGCTGTTTTTT.

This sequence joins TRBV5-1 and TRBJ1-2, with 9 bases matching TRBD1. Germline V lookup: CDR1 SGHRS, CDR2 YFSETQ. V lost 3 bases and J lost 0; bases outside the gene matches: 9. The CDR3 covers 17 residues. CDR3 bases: TGCGCCAGCAGCTACGGGTCCCGGGACAGGGCTAACTATGGCTACACCTTC. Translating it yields CASSYGSRDRANYGYTF.

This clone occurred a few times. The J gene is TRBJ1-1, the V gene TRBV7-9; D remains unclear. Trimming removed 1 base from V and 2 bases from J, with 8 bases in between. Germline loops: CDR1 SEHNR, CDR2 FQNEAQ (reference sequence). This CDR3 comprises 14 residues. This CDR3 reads CASSLVEINTEAFF. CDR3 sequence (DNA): TGTGCCAGCAGCTTAGTAGAAATTAACACTGAAGCTTTCTTT.

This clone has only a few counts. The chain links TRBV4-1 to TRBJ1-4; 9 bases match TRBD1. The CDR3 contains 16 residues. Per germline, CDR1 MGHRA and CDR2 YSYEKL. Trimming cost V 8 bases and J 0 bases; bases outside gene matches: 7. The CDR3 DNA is TGCGCCAGCTCCGGGACAGGGACTGCAACTAATGAAAAACTGTTTTTT. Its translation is CASSGTGTATNEKLFF.

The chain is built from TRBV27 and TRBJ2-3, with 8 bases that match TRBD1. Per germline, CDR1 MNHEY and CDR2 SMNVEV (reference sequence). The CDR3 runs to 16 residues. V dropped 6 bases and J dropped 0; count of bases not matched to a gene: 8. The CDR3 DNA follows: TGTGCCAGCAGGCTTAAAAGGGACAGGAGCACAGATACGCAGTATTTT. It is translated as CASRLKRDRSTDTQYF.

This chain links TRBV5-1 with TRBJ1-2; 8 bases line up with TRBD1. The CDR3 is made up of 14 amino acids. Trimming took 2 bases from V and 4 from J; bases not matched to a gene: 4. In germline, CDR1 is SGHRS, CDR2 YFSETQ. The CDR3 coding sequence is TGCGCCAGCAGCTTCGACAGGGGTTCCTATGGCTACACCTTC. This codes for CASSFDRGSYGYTF.

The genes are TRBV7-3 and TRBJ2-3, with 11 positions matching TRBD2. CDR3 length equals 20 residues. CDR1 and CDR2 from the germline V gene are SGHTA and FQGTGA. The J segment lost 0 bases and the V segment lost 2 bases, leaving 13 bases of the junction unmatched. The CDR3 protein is CASSLRPLAGGLPSTDTQYF. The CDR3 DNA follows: TGTGCCAGCAGCTTACGTCCCCTAGCGGGGGGCCTCCCTAGCACAGATACGCAGTATTTT.